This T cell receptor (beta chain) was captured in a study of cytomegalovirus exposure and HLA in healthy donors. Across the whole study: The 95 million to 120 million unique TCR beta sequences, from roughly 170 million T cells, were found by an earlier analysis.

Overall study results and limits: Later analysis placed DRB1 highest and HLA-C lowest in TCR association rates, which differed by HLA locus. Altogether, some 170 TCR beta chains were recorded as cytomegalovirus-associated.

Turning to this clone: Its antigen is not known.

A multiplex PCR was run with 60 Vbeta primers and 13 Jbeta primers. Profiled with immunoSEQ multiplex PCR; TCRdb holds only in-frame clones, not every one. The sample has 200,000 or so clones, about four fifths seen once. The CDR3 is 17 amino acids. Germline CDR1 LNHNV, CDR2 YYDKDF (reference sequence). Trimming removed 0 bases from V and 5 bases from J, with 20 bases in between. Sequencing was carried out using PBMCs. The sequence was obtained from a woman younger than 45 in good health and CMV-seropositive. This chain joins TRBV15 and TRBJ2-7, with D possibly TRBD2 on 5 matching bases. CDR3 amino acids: CATSRDQPGMIRDEQYF. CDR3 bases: TGTGCCACCAGCAGAGATCAACCGGGAATGATTCGCGACGAGCAGTACTTC.